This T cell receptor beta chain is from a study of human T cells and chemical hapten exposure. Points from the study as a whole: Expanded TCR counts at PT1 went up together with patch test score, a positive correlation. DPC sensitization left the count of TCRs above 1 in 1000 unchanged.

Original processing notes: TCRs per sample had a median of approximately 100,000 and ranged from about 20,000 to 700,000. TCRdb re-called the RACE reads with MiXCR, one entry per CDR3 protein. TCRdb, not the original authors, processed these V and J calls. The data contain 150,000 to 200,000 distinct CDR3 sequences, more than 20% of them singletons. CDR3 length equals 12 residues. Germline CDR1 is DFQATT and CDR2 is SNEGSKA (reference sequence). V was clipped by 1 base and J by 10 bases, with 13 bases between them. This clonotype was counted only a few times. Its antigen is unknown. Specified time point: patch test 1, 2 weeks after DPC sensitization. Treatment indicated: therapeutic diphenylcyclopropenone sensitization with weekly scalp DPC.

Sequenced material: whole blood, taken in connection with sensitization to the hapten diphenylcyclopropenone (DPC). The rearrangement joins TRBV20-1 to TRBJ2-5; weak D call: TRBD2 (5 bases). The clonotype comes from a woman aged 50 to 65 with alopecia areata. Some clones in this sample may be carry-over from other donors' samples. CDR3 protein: CSARGRGAHQYF. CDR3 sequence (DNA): TGCAGTGCTAGAGGACGGGGAGCGCACCAGTACTTC.